These 16 T cell receptor beta chains were all obtained from the same sample, sequenced in a study of T cell clonality in common variable immunodeficiency. Profiling relied on immunoSEQ multiplex PCR, and the TCRdb table lists in-frame clones only, not all of them. Recorded here are about 28,000 clones, none singletons. Specimen: peripheral blood mononuclear cells. These receptors came from a person aged 18 to 75 in good health.

In the case of this clone: From the germline J gene comes the end of the CDR3, since the read stops 3 residues before it. The chain is built from TRBV7-8 and TRBJ1-5, with D unclear. Germline CDR1 is SGHVS and CDR2 is FQNEAQ. The germline V and J ends were trimmed by 2 bases and 5 bases, with 16 bases remaining between them. The CDR3 totals 16 residues. The CDR3 bases that were read are TGTGCCAGCAGCTTAATGCACAGAAATCAATATCAGCCC. It codes for CASSLMHRNQYQP. The entire CDR3 reads CASSLMHRNQYQPQHF. The whole variable domain, remainder taken from reference TRBV7-8 and TRBJ1-5, is GAGVSQSPRYKVAKRGQDVALRCDPISGHVSLFWYQQALGQGPEFLTYFQNEAQLDKSGLPSDRFFAERPEGSVSTLKIQRTQQEDSAVYLCASSLMHRNQYQPQHFGDGTRLSIL.

This clone has at least ten counts. The read is 3 residues too short to cover the CDR3 end, so that end is filled in from the germline J gene. This sequence joins TRBV7-2 and TRBJ2-3; perhaps TRBD2 as D (6 bases). Germline loops: CDR1 SGHTA, CDR2 FQGNSA. V was cut by 5 bases and J by 2 bases, with 8 bases left in between. This CDR3 has 13 residues. CDR3 DNA (partial): TGTGCCAGCAGCGGGGGGTTCACAGATACG. Translation gives CASSGGFTDT. The whole CDR3 sequence reads CASSGGFTDTQYF.

This clone was counted many times. With the read ending 3 residues before the CDR3 end, the germline J gene is used to fill in that end. V usage is TRBV5-4 and J usage is TRBJ2-3; 10 bases map to TRBD2. V lost 0 bases, J lost 1 base, and 2 bases stayed unmatched. Germline CDR1 SGHNT, CDR2 YYREEE (reference sequence). There are 16 residues in the CDR3. This CDR3 reads CASSLELAGGTDTQYF. The sequenced part of the CDR3 DNA is TGTGCCAGCAGCTTGGAGCTAGCGGGGGGCACAGATACG. The whole variable domain, remainder taken from reference TRBV5-4 and TRBJ2-3, is ETGVTQSPTHLIKTRGQQVTLRCSSQSGHNTVSWYQQALGQGPQFIFQYYREEENGRGNFPPRFSGLQFPNYSSELNVNALELDDSALYLCASSLELAGGTDTQYFGPGTRLTVL.

This clone was seen at least ten times. The DNA ends 3 residues before the CDR3 does, and the rest of the CDR3 is filled in from the germline J gene. The J gene is TRBJ1-5, the V gene TRBV19; 9 bases align to TRBD1. Germline V gene lookup returns CDR1 LNHDA and CDR2 SQIVND (reference sequence). V lost 6 bases, J lost 8 bases, and 8 bases stayed unmatched. The CDR3 loop spans 14 amino acids. Partial CDR3 DNA: TGTGCCAGTAGCCTGAGACAGGGGGAAAAGCCC. Translated: CASSLRQGEKP. The whole CDR3 reads CASSLRQGEKPQHF.

As to this clone: The observed sequence ends 3 residues before the CDR3 terminus, with the missing tail filled in from the germline J gene. V gene TRBV7-3 combines with J gene TRBJ2-7; a weak D match, TRBD2 (5 bases). V was pared by 5 bases and J by 1 base, with 9 bases between. The CDR3 loop spans 13 amino acids. CDR1 and CDR2 from the germline V gene are SGHTA and FQGTGA. The CDR3 spells CASSPTGSYEQYF. The CDR3 bases that were read are TGTGCCAGCAGCCCCACGGGGTCCTACGAG.

The CDR3 sequence is CASSPAQGGRGTEAFF. CDR3 DNA (partial): TGTGCCAGCTCACCAGCGCAGGGGGGAAGAGGGACTGAA. This rearrangement joins TRBV18 to TRBJ1-1; 7 nucleotides line up with TRBD1. The CDR3 extends 3 residues past the end of the read, so its final part is completed from the germline J gene. V lost 2 bases to trimming and J lost 5 bases; unmatched junction nucleotides: 11. Germline-derived CDR1 and CDR2 are KGHSH and LQKENI. The CDR3 extends over 16 amino acids. Variable domain in full (rest from reference TRBV18 and TRBJ1-1): NAGVMQNPRHLVRRRGQEARLRCSPMKGHSHVYWYRQLPEEGLKFMVYLQKENIIDESGMPKERFSAEFPKEGPSILRIQQVVRGDSAAYFCASSPAQGGRGTEAFFGQGTRLTVV.

Ten or more counts support this clone. The covered CDR3 bases are TGTGCCAGCAGTCAGACAGCTAGCAATCAGCCC. Its protein product is CASSQTASNQP. The entire CDR3 sequence reads CASSQTASNQPQHF. V usage is TRBV6-2 or TRBV6-3 and J usage is TRBJ1-5; possible D gene TRBD1, 5 bases. From the germline J gene comes the end of the CDR3, since the read stops 3 residues before it. Trimming took 5 bases from V and 0 from J, leaving 8 bases between them. Germline V lookup: CDR1 MNHEY, CDR2 SVGEGT. The CDR3 contains 14 residues.

This clone was observed many times. The read ends 3 residues early relative to the CDR3; the germline J gene fills the gap. The J gene is TRBJ2-5, the V gene TRBV30; a possible D gene is TRBD2 (5 bases). V was pared by 3 bases and J by 7 bases, with 18 bases between. CDR3 size: 14 residues. Germline V lookup: CDR1 GTSNPN, CDR2 SVGIG (reference sequence). CDR3 bases read: TGTGCCTGGAGCACTAGGCAGGCTACTCGGACC. It yields the protein CAWSTRQATRT. The full-length CDR3 reads as CAWSTRQATRTQYF.

This clone was observed many times. The read ends 3 residues shy of where the CDR3 ends; the end is completed using the germline J gene. The V and J genes are TRBV7-2 and TRBJ2-3, with D uncertain. The CDR3 consists of 11 residues. V was clipped by 5 bases and J by 3 bases, with 3 bases between them. In germline, CDR1 is SGHTA, CDR2 FQGNSA. The CDR3 reads CASSRTDTQYF. The DNA read from the CDR3 is TGTGCCAGCAGCCGTACAGATACG. Full variable domain (rest looked up from reference TRBV7-2 and TRBJ2-3): GAGVSQSPSNKVTEKGKDVELRCDPISGHTALYWYRQSLGQGLEFLIYFQGNSAPDKSGLPSDRFSAERTGGSVSTLTIQRTQQEDSAVYLCASSRTDTQYFGPGTRLTVL.

This clone was seen more than once but under ten times. The CDR3 is cut off 3 residues early in the read; its end comes from the germline J gene. This rearrangement joins TRBV20-1 to TRBJ1-3, with D hard to call. CDR1 is DFQATT, CDR2 SNEGSKA, per germline (reference sequence). Trimming left V 0 bases short and J 1 base short, with 10 bases between. This CDR3 is built from 15 residues. The sequenced part of the CDR3 DNA is TGCAGTGCTAGAGAAGACCAGGCATCTGGAAACACC. Residues: CSAREDQASGNT. The whole CDR3 protein is CSAREDQASGNTIYF.

This clone was counted ten times or more. The read ends 3 residues early relative to the CDR3; the germline J gene fills the gap. The V and J genes are TRBV19 and TRBJ1-1, with 8 positions matching TRBD1. Germline CDR1 and CDR2: LNHDA and SQIVND (reference sequence). V shed 6 bases and J 5 bases; nucleotides not matched to a gene: 20. The CDR3 has 18 residues. The CDR3 loop is CASRVRTIRDRSSTEAFF. The DNA read from the CDR3 is TGTGCCAGTAGAGTGCGAACGATTCGGGACAGGTCGAGTACTGAA.

Only a few counts were recorded for this clone. The CDR3 end falls 3 residues outside the read, so it is completed with the germline J gene. The V call is TRBV7-2, the J call TRBJ2-1; 9 bases fit TRBD2. V gave up 1 base and J gave up 4 bases; unmatched junction bases: 2. The CDR3 extends over 15 amino acids. CDR1 is SGHTA, CDR2 FQGNSA, per germline. Incomplete CDR3 DNA: TGTGCCAGCAGCTTAGTCAGCGGGGGGTACAATGAG. Translation: CASSLVSGGYNE. The whole CDR3 is CASSLVSGGYNEQFF.

This clone has a count of ten or more. At one end the junction does not follow the germline gene, possibly because of a read error. With the read ending 3 residues before the CDR3 end, the germline J gene is used to fill in that end. This chain links TRBV4-2 with TRBJ2-7; possibly TRBD1 for D (6 bases). The germline CDR1 and CDR2 sequences are LGHNA and YNFKEQ. This CDR3 comprises 15 residues. CDR3 bases read: TGCGCCAGCAGCCAAGCGTATGGGGGCACCTACGAG. This gives the protein CASSQAYGGTYE. The full CDR3 reads CASSQAYGGTYEQYF.

This clone was recorded at least ten times. Read coverage stops 3 residues before the CDR3 terminus; the germline J gene supplies the remainder. The chain links TRBV28 to TRBJ2-5; 9 nucleotides match TRBD1. The CDR3 has 16 residues. Germline values: CDR1 MDHEN, CDR2 SYDVKM. J was trimmed by 2 bases and V by 5 bases; bases with no gene match: 9. CDR3 in amino acids: CASSTRYRGRQETQYF. Partial CDR3 DNA: TGTGCCAGCAGTACCAGATACAGGGGGCGGCAAGAGACC.

This clone showed up many times. The read is 3 residues too short to cover the CDR3 end, so that end is filled in from the germline J gene. J is TRBJ2-4 and V is TRBV30; the D is unclear. The CDR3 totals 13 residues. Germline CDR1 is GTSNPN and CDR2 is SVGIG (reference sequence). V shed 0 bases and J shed 7 bases, with 10 bases lying between them. This chain's CDR3 is CAWSVQGQNIQYF. The DNA read from the CDR3 is TGTGCCTGGAGTGTACAAGGGCAGAACATT. Supplemented by reference TRBV30 and TRBJ2-4, the full variable domain reads SQTIHQWPATLVQPVGSPLSLECTVEGTSNPNLYWYRQAAGRGLQLLFYSVGIGQISSEVPQNLSASRPQDRQFILSSKKLLLSDSGFYLCAWSVQGQNIQYFGAGTRLSVL.

This clone was counted between two and nine times. The read terminates 3 residues before the CDR3 end, so the remaining end is supplied by the germline J gene. The chain uses TRBV20-1 and TRBJ2-7; D might be TRBD1 (6 bases). Per germline, CDR1 DFQATT and CDR2 SNEGSKA (reference sequence). V lost 1 base, J lost 3 bases, and 13 bases lay in between. The CDR3 spans 14 residues. The CDR3 loop is CSARAGQPDYEQYF. CDR3 DNA (partial): TGCAGTGCTAGAGCCGGACAGCCCGACTACGAG.